The entry that follows covers one TCR beta chain sequence. This sample is part of a study of blood T cell repertoires in COVID-19. Only in-frame clones appear in the TCRdb table, and some are missing; sequencing was by immunoSEQ multiplex PCR. The data hold 75,000 or so clones, with around 80% observed a single time. The CDR3 sequence is 18 residues long. Germline-derived CDR1 and CDR2 are SGHAT and FQNNGV. Trimming pared 6 bases from V and 0 bases from J, leaving 18 bases between. Sequences were obtained from peripheral blood. The chain links TRBV11-2 to TRBJ2-6; D might be TRBD1 (6 bases). The source is a man aged 55 to 69 with acute or convalescent COVID-19. CDR3 DNA: TGTGCCAGCAGACCAGGGGTCGGCAGCTTCTCTGGGGCCAACGTCCTGACTTTC. Translating gives CASRPGVGSFSGANVLTF. The variable domain in full, with the rest retrieved from reference TRBV11-2 and TRBJ2-6, is EAGVAQSPRYKIIEKRQSVAFWCNPISGHATLYWYQQILGQGPKLLIQFQNNGVVDDSQLPKDRFSAERLKGVDSTLKIQPAKLEDSAVYLCASRPGVGSFSGANVLTFGAGSRLTVL.